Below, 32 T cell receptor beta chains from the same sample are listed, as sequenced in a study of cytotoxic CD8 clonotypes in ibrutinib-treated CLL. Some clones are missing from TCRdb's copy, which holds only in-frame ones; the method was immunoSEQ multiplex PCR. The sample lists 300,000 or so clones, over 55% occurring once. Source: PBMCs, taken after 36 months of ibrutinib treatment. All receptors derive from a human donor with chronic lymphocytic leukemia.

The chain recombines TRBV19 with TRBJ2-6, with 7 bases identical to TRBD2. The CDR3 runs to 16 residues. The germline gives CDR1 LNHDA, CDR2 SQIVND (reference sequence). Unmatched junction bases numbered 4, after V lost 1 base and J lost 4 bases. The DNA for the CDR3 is TGTGCCAGTAGTATAGGCCCGGGGGGAGGGGCCAACGTCCTGACTTTC. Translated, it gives CASSIGPGGGANVLTF. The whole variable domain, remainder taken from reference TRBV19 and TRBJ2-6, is DGGITQSPKYLFRKEGQNVTLSCEQNLNHDAMYWYRQDPGQGLRLIYYSQIVNDFQKGDIAEGYSVSREKKESFPLTVTSAQKNPTAFYLCASSIGPGGGANVLTFGAGSRLTVL.

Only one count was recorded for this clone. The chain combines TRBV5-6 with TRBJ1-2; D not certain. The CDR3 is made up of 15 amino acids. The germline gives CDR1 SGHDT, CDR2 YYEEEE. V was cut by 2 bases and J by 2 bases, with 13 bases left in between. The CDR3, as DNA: TGTGCCAGCAGCTTCCGGGTCCTACTGAACTATGGCTACACCTTC. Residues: CASSFRVLLNYGYTF.

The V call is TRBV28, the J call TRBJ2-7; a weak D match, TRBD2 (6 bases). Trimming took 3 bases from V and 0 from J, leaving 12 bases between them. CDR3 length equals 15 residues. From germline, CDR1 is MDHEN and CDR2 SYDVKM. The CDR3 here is CASSFRLASSYEQYF. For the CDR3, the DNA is TGTGCCAGCAGTTTTCGGCTAGCGAGCTCCTACGAGCAGTACTTC.

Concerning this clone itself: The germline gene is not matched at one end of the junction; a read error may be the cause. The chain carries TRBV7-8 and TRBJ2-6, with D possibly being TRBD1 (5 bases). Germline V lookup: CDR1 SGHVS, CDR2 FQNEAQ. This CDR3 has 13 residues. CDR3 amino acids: CASSFAGANVLTF. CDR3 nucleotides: TGTGCCAGCAGCTTCGCTGGGGCCAACGTCTTGACTTTC.

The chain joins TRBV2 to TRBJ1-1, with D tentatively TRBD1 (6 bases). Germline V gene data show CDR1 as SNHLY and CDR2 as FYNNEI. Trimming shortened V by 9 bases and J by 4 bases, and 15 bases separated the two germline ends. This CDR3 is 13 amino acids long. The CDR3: CASHREEGTEAFF. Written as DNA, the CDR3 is TGTGCCAGTCACAGGGAAGAGGGCACTGAAGCTTTCTTT.

CDR3 sequence: CASSDSGGTDTQYF. CDR3 nucleotides: TGTGCCAGCAGCGATTCCGGAGGCACAGATACGCAGTATTTT. The V gene is TRBV7-8, the J gene TRBJ2-3; D remains ambiguous. Germline V gene lookup returns CDR1 SGHVS and CDR2 FQNEAQ. This CDR3 has 14 amino acids. Trimming left V 5 bases short and J 1 base short, with 10 bases between.

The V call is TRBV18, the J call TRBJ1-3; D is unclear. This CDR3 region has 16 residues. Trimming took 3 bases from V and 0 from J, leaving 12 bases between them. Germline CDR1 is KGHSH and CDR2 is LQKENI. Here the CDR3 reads CASSPARASSGNTIYF. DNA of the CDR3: TGTGCCAGCTCACCGGCCCGGGCCTCCTCTGGAAACACCATATATTTT.

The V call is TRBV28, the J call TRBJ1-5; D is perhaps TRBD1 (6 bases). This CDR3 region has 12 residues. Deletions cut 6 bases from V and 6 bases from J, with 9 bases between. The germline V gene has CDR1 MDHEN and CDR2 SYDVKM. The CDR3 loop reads CASRTGTQPQHF. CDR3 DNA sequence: TGTGCCAGCAGAACAGGGACTCAGCCCCAGCATTTT.

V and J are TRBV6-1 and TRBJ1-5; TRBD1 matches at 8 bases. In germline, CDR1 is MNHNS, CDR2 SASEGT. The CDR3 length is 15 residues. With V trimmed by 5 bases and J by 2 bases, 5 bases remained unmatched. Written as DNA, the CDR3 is TGTGCCAGCAGTCCTGACAGGGGACGCAATCAGCCCCAGCATTTT. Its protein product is CASSPDRGRNQPQHF.

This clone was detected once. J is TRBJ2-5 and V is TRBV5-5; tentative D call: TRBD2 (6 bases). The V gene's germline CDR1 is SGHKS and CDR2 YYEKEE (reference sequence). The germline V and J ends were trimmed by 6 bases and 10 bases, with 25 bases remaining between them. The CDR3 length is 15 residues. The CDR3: CASNPLAIGLPHQYF. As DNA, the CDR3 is TGTGCCAGCAACCCTCTTGCAATAGGACTACCCCACCAGTACTTC.

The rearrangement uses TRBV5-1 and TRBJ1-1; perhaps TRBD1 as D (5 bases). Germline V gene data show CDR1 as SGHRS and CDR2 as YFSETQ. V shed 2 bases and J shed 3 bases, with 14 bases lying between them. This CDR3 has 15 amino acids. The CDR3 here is CASSFGDRGYTEAFF. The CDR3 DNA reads TGCGCCAGCAGCTTTGGGGACCGGGGCTACACTGAAGCTTTCTTT. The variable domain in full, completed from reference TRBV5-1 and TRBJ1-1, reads KAGVTQTPRYLIKTRGQQVTLSCSPISGHRSVSWYQQTPGQGLQFLFEYFSETQRNKGNFPGRFSGRQFSNSRSEMNVSTLELGDSALYLCASSFGDRGYTEAFFGQGTRLTVV.

CDR3 nucleotides: TGTGCCAGCAGTGAAGGGTGGGGGTTCGGGAACACTGAAGCTTTCTTT. It yields the protein CASSEGWGFGNTEAFF. V gene TRBV6-1 combines with J gene TRBJ1-1; a possible D gene is TRBD1 (5 bases). V was pared by 1 base and J by 1 base, with 13 bases between. The CDR3 runs 16 residues. Germline V lookup: CDR1 MNHNS, CDR2 SASEGT.

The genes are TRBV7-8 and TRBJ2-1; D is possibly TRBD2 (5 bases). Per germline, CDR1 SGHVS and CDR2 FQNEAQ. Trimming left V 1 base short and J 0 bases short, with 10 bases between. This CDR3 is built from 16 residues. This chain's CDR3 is CASSLGQRFSYNEQFF. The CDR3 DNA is TGTGCCAGCAGCTTAGGTCAGCGGTTCTCCTACAATGAGCAGTTCTTC.

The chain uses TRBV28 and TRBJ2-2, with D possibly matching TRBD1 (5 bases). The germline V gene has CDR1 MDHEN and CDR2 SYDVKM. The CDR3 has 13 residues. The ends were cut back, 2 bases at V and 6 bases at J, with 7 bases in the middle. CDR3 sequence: CASSLQGSGELFF. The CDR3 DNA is TGTGCCAGCAGTTTACAGGGCTCCGGGGAGCTGTTTTTT.

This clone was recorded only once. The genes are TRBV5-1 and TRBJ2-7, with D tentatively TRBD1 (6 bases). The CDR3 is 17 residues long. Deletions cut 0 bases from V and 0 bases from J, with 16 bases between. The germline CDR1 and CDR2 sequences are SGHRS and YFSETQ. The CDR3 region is CASSLAFRTASSYEQYF. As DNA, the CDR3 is TGCGCCAGCAGCTTGGCCTTTCGGACAGCCTCCTCCTACGAGCAGTACTTC.

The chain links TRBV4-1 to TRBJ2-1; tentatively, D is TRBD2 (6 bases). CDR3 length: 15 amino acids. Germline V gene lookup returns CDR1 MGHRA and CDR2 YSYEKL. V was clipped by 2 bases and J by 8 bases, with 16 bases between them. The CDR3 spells CASSQPRLVFDEQFF. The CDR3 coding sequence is TGCGCCAGCAGCCAACCCCGACTAGTTTTCGATGAGCAGTTCTTC.

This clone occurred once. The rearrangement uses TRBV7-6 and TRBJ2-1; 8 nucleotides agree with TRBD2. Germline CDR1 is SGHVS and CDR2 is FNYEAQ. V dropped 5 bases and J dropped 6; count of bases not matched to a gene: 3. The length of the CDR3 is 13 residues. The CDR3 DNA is TGTGCCAGCAGCCTAGGGACTAGCAATGAGCAGTTCTTC. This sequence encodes CASSLGTSNEQFF.

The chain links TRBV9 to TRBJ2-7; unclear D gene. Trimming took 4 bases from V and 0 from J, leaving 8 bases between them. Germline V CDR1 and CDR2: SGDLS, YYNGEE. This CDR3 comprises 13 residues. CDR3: CASSSDNSYEQYF. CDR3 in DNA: TGTGCCAGCAGCTCAGACAACTCCTACGAGCAGTACTTC.

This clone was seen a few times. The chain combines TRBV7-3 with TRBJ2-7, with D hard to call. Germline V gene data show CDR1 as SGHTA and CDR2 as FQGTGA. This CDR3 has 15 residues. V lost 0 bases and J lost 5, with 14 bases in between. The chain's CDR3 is CASSLTSGRNHEQYF. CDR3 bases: TGTGCCAGCAGCTTAACATCCGGCAGGAACCACGAGCAGTACTTC. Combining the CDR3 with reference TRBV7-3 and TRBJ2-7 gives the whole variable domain GAGVSQTPSNKVTEKGKYVELRCDPISGHTALYWYRQSLGQGPEFLIYFQGTGAADDSGLPNDRFFAVRPEGSVSTLKIQRTERGDSAVYLCASSLTSGRNHEQYFGPGTRLTVT.

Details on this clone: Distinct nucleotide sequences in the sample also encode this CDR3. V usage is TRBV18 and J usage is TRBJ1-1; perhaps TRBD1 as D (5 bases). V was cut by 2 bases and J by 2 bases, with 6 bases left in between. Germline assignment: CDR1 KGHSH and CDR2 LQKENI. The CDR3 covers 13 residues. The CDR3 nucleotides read TGTGCCAGCTCACCAGGGGGTAACACTGAAGCTTTCTTT. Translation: CASSPGGNTEAFF.

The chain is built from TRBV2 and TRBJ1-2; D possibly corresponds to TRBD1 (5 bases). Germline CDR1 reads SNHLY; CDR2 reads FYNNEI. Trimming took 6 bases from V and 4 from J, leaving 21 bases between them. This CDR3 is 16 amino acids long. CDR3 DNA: TGTGCCAGCAGGGACCATGGAGGGCTCGGGACCTATGGCTACACCTTC. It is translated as CASRDHGGLGTYGYTF.

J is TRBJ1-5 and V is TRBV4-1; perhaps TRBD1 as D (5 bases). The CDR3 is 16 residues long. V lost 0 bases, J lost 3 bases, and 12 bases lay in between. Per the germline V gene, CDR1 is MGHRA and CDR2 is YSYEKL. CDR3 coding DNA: TGCGCCAGCAGCCAAGACGGGGCGCATGACAATCAGCCCCAGCATTTT. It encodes CASSQDGAHDNQPQHF.

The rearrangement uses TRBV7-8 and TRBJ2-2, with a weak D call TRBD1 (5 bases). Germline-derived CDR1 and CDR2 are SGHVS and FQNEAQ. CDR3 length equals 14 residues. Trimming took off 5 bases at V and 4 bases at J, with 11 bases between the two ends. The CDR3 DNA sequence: TGTGCCAGCAGCAAAAGGGGCTTCACCGGGGAGCTGTTTTTT. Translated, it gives CASSKRGFTGELFF.

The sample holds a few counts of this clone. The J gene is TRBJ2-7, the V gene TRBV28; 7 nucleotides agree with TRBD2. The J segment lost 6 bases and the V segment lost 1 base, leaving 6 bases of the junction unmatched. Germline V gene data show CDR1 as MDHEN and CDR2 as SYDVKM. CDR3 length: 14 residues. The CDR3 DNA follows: TGTGCCAGCAGTTTATTTAGCGGGTGGATCGAGCAGTACTTC. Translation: CASSLFSGWIEQYF.

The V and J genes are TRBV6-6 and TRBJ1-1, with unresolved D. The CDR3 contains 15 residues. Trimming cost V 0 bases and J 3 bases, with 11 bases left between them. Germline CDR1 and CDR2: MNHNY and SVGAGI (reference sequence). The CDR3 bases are TGTGCCAGCAGTTACTCGAGGGTTGTTTACACTGAAGCTTTCTTT. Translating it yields CASSYSRVVYTEAFF.

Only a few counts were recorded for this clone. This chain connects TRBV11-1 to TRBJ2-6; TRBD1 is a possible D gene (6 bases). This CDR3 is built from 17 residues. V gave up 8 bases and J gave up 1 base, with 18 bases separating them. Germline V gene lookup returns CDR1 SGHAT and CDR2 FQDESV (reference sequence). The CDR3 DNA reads TGTGCCAGCGAGGGGACACGGAGGTTGTCTGGGGCCAACGTCCTGACTTTC. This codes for CASEGTRRLSGANVLTF.

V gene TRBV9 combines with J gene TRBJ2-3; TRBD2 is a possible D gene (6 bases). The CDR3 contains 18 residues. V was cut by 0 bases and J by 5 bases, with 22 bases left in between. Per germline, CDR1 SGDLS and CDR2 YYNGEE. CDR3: CASSVDVGGGPYGDTQYF. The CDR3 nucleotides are TGTGCCAGCAGCGTAGACGTCGGGGGAGGACCGTATGGAGATACGCAGTATTTT.

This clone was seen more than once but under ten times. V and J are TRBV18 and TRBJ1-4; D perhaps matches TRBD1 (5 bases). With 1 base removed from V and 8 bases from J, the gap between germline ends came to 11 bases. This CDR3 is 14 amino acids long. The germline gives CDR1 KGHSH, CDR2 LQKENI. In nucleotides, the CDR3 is TGTGCCAGCTCACCACGCGAAGGGGACGAAAAACTGTTTTTT. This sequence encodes CASSPREGDEKLFF.

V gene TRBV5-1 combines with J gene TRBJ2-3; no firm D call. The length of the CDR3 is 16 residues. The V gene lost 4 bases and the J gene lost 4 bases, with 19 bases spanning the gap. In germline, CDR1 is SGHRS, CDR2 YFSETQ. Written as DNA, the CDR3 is TGCGCCAGCAGCCCGGGCAGCTCCCAGAGCGCAGATACGCAGTATTTT. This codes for CASSPGSSQSADTQYF.

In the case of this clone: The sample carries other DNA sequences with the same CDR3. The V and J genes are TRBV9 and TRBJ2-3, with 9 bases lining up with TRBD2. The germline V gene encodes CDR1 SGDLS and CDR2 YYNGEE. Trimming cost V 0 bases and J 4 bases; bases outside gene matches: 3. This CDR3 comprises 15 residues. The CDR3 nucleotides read TGTGCCAGCAGCGTAGAGGCGGGGGGGCCAGATACGCAGTATTTT. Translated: CASSVEAGGPDTQYF.

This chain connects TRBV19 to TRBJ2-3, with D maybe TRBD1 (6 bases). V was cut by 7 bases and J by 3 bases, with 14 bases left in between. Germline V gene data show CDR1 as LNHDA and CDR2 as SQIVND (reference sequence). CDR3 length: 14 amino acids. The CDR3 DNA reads TGTGCCAGTAAAAACAGGGACGGGACAGATACGCAGTATTTT. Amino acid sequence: CASKNRDGTDTQYF.

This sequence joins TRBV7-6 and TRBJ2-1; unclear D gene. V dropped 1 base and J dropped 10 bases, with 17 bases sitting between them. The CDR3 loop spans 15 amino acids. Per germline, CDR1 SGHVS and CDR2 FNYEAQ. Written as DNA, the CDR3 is TGTGCCAGCAGCTTAGTAGAGGCCCCCACTTCGGAGCAGTTCTTC. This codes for CASSLVEAPTSEQFF.